The T cell receptor (beta chain) described here comes from a study of blood T cell repertoires in COVID-19. In the study overall: T cells, B-cell-depleted T cells, or PBMCs provided the cDNA or gDNA that served as material.

Per the authors' pipeline: From reference gene primer amplification, estimates of nucleated cell counts were derived. TCRdb's copy holds only in-frame clones and misses some; the assay was immunoSEQ multiplex PCR. That table is the source of V, J and clone size, and D and trimming were worked out from the DNA. Of 200,000 to 250,000 clones listed, over 80% are singletons. Germline-derived CDR1 and CDR2 are SGDLS and YYNGEE. With 2 bases removed from V and 5 bases from J, the gap between germline ends came to 8 bases. CDR3 size: 14 residues. This rearrangement joins TRBV9 to TRBJ1-6; the D gene is possibly TRBD1 (5 bases). The specimen sequenced was peripheral blood. The TCR originated in a woman younger than 45 with COVID-19, enrolled during active disease. CDR3 protein: CASSVAGDNSPLHF. The CDR3, as DNA: TGTGCCAGCAGCGTGGCGGGGGATAATTCACCCCTCCACTTT.